This section outlines one TCR beta chain sequence together with its context. Its specificity is not known. This entry comes from a study of CD8 T cells in Susac syndrome. RNA was extracted with the RNeasy kit, and a quantity of roughly 0.5 to 1 ug was reverse transcribed using random hexamers. An immunoSEQ multiplex PCR generated amplified TCR beta CDR3 products spanning 54 Vbeta and 13 Jbeta. TCRdb analysed the immunoSEQ multiplex PCR reads with MiXCR anew, one entry per CDR3 protein. The table lists some 97,000 distinct CDR3 sequences, 95% of them singletons. This CDR3 is 15 amino acids long. Germline V gives CDR1 SQVTM, CDR2 ANQGSEA. Germline trimming cut 1 base from V and 6 bases from J; bases unmatched to any gene: 9. Study outcomes and limitations: The total CD8+ repertoires yielded 15 to 20 Susac-specific public clones and the CD8+ TEMRA repertoires yielded about five.

The sequence derives from a human donor with Susac syndrome. Sequenced sample: CD8+ T cells from PBMCs. J is TRBJ2-7 and V is TRBV29-1, with TRBD2 matching over 10 bases. As DNA, the CDR3 is TGCAGCGTTGAAGTTGGGAGACTAGCGGGCAGCGAGCAGTACTTC. This encodes CSVEVGRLAGSEQYF.